This note documents a single T cell receptor beta chain sequence. Its antigen is unidentified. This CDR3 is also generated by other DNA sequences in the sample. The data were obtained in a study of cytomegalovirus exposure and HLA in healthy donors. The wider study: Previous work identified around 120 million unique TCR beta sequences from around 200 million T cells. Study results and caveats: With high specificity and sensitivity, the classifier reportedly diagnosed cytomegalovirus status. In a later analysis, V- and J-gene trimming of beta chains associated with a DCLRE1C missense variant, replicated independently. Likely technical artifact: a cluster of highly shared sequence variants.

Primers for the PCR totalled 60 Vbeta and 13 Jbeta. Clones were sequenced by immunoSEQ multiplex PCR, and TCRdb holds only the in-frame ones, with some missing. The sample lists hundreds of thousands of clones; 76% were seen once. The germline V gene encodes CDR1 SQVTM and CDR2 ANQGSEA. With V trimmed by 7 bases and J by 1 base, 0 bases remained unmatched. This CDR3 is 11 amino acids long. V usage is TRBV29-1 and J usage is TRBJ1-1; 7 bases line up with TRBD1. Sequencing was carried out using PBMCs. The receptor comes from a man aged 18-30 years in good health and CMV-seronegative. This CDR3 is CSGTGNTEAFF. The CDR3 bases are TGCAGCGGGACAGGGAACACTGAAGCTTTCTTT.